The 28 T cell receptor beta chains presented below share a single source sample, sequenced in a study of STAT5B mutations in CD4+ large granular lymphocyte leukemia. This table comes from immunoSEQ multiplex PCR, and its TCRdb copy is limited to in-frame clones, with some not included. The sample yields approximately 31,000 clones, just under 75% seen once. The specimen sequenced was CD4+ T cells from blood buffy coats. The receptors were gathered from a human donor in good health.

The rearrangement uses TRBV19 and TRBJ1-3; D is possibly TRBD1 (5 bases). The CDR3 has 14 residues. V gave up 7 bases and J gave up 2 bases, with 12 bases separating them. Germline loops: CDR1 LNHDA, CDR2 SQIVND (reference sequence). Written as DNA, the CDR3 is TGTGCCAGTACGGGAGGGGAGGCTGGAAACACCATATATTTT. It codes for CASTGGEAGNTIYF.

A few counts support this clone. CDR3 in amino acids: CASSFESLNYGYTF. CDR3 in DNA: TGTGCCAGCAGCTTTGAGAGCCTCAACTATGGCTACACCTTC. The chain combines TRBV5-6 with TRBJ1-2; D is unresolved. Trimming removed 2 bases from V and 2 bases from J, with 10 bases in between. The CDR3 contains 14 residues. Germline V gene sequence: CDR1 SGHDT, CDR2 YYEEEE.

The V gene is TRBV4-2, the J gene TRBJ1-2; unclear D gene. V shed 4 bases and J shed 3 bases, with 12 bases lying between them. This CDR3 region has 14 residues. In germline, CDR1 is LGHNA, CDR2 YNFKEQ. The CDR3 here is CASSPDGRDYGYTF. The DNA of the CDR3 is TGTGCCAGCAGCCCCGACGGAAGGGACTATGGCTACACCTTC.

The chain employs TRBV6-1 and TRBJ2-5, with D maybe TRBD1 (6 bases). The J call may be wrong; the DNA end is better matched by TRBJ2-7. The germline V gene encodes CDR1 MNHNS and CDR2 SASEGT. CDR3 length: 12 amino acids. The CDR3 nucleotides read TGTGCCAGCAGTCGGACAGAATACGAGCAGTACTTC. This sequence encodes CASSRTEYEQYF.

The CDR3 loop reads CASSLGHRGNTQYF. DNA of the CDR3: TGTGCCAGCAGCTTAGGGCACAGGGGAAATACGCAGTATTTT. V gene TRBV13 combines with J gene TRBJ2-3, with 7 bases aligning to TRBD1. The CDR3 loop spans 14 amino acids. Germline CDR1 and CDR2: PRHDT and FYEKMQ (reference sequence). With 0 bases clipped from V and 7 bases from J, the junction kept 4 bases outside the gene matches.

This clone appeared a few times. The chain employs TRBV18 and TRBJ1-1, with TRBD1 identical over 9 bases. The CDR3 length is 13 residues. V was clipped by 3 bases and J by 8 bases; unmatched bases: 4. Germline V gene data show CDR1 as KGHSH and CDR2 as LQKENI. DNA for the CDR3: TGTGCCAGCTCACCCTGGGACAGGGAGGAAGCTTTCTTT. Translation gives CASSPWDREEAFF.

This clone was observed a few times. This chain connects TRBV7-8 to TRBJ1-1; D remains unclear. V was shortened by 2 bases and J by 4 bases, with 8 bases between the two germline ends. CDR1 is SGHVS and CDR2 is FQNEAQ in the germline V gene. The length of the CDR3 is 13 residues. CDR3 amino acids: CASSLQVGTEAFF. CDR3 nucleotides: TGTGCCAGCAGCTTACAAGTGGGCACTGAAGCTTTCTTT. The variable domain in full, completed from reference TRBV7-8 and TRBJ1-1, reads GAGVSQSPRYKVAKRGQDVALRCDPISGHVSLFWYQQALGQGPEFLTYFQNEAQLDKSGLPSDRFFAERPEGSVSTLKIQRTQQEDSAVYLCASSLQVGTEAFFGQGTRLTVV.

The chain joins TRBV4-1 to TRBJ2-7; D call uncertain. Trimming pared 8 bases from V and 6 bases from J, leaving 14 bases between. The CDR3 is 12 residues long. The V gene's germline CDR1 is MGHRA and CDR2 YSYEKL. CDR3 coding DNA: TGCGCCAGCTTTCAGGCCCTTTCCGAGCAGTACGTC. Translating gives CASFQALSEQYV.

The genes are TRBV28 and TRBJ1-5, with TRBD1 as a possible D gene (5 bases). Between the trimmed V and J ends, which lost 2 bases and 6 bases, there was a span of 14 bases. There are 15 residues in the CDR3. In germline, CDR1 is MDHEN, CDR2 SYDVKM. CDR3 bases: TGTGCCAGCAGTTTAATAAGGGGTCGAATTCAGCCCCAGCATTTT. Its translation: CASSLIRGRIQPQHF.

The sample holds a few counts of this clone. The CDR3 coding sequence is TGTGCCAGCAGCCTGGGTCAAGGGCGATACAATGAGCAGTTCTTC. As protein: CASSLGQGRYNEQFF. The chain combines TRBV11-1 with TRBJ2-1; unclear D gene. Germline V gives CDR1 SGHAT, CDR2 FQDESV (reference sequence). Trimming shortened V by 5 bases and J by 4 bases, and 15 bases separated the two germline ends. The CDR3 is made up of 15 amino acids.

V usage is TRBV4-2 and J usage is TRBJ2-2, with 7 bases that match TRBD2. There are 16 residues in the CDR3. V dropped 6 bases and J dropped 0; count of bases not matched to a gene: 7. Germline values: CDR1 LGHNA, CDR2 YNFKEQ. The CDR3 bases are TGTGCCAGCAGTCGGTCTAGCGGATCGAACACCGGGGAGCTGTTTTTT. Amino acid sequence: CASSRSSGSNTGELFF.

The genes are TRBV11-2 and TRBJ1-6; D remains ambiguous. This CDR3 spans 13 amino acids. Trimming cost V 3 bases and J 7 bases, with 7 bases left between them. The V gene's germline CDR1 is SGHAT and CDR2 FQNNGV. The chain's CDR3 is CASSFGENSPLHF. CDR3 DNA: TGTGCCAGCAGCTTCGGGGAAAATTCACCCCTCCACTTT.

This rearrangement joins TRBV6-5 to TRBJ1-2, with 8 bases that match TRBD1. V lost 0 bases and J lost 4; bases outside the gene matches: 4. CDR1 and CDR2 from the germline V gene are MNHEY and SVGAGI. The CDR3 spans 15 residues. The CDR3 DNA reads TGTGCCAGCAGTTACTCGGACAGGGAAGTCTATGGCTACACCTTC. This sequence encodes CASSYSDREVYGYTF.

The J gene is TRBJ1-1, the V gene TRBV30, with D hard to call. Trimming pared 5 bases from V and 4 bases from J, leaving 17 bases between. Germline V CDR1 and CDR2: GTSNPN, SVGIG (reference sequence). This CDR3 region has 14 residues. The CDR3 region has the DNA TGTGCCTGGGACCTAACAGTCGGAAGCACTGAAGCTTTCTTT. Translating it yields CAWDLTVGSTEAFF. Filled out from reference TRBV30 and TRBJ1-1, the complete variable domain reads SQTIHQWPATLVQPVGSPLSLECTVEGTSNPNLYWYRQAAGRGLQLLFYSVGIGQISSEVPQNLSASRPQDRQFILSSKKLLLSDSGFYLCAWDLTVGSTEAFFGQGTRLTVV.

The CDR3: CASSVYQNTGELFF. CDR3 nucleotides: TGTGCCAGCAGCGTATATCAGAACACCGGGGAGCTGTTTTTT. This chain joins TRBV9 and TRBJ2-2; the D is unclear. Germline loops: CDR1 SGDLS, CDR2 YYNGEE. Trimming pared 1 base from V and 1 base from J, leaving 5 bases between. The CDR3 length is 14 residues.

The V call is TRBV2, the J call TRBJ2-7; a weak D match, TRBD2 (5 bases). Germline V gene sequence: CDR1 SNHLY, CDR2 FYNNEI. Trimming took off 6 bases at V and 2 bases at J, with 11 bases between the two ends. This CDR3 has 13 amino acids. The CDR3 loop is CASSLEEAYEQYV. CDR3 nucleotide sequence: TGTGCCAGCAGCCTGGAGGAGGCCTACGAGCAGTACGTC.

The chain carries TRBV18 and TRBJ2-6; the match to TRBD1 covers 9 bases. Trimming removed 3 bases from V and 0 bases from J; junction bases left unmatched: 6. CDR3 length: 18 amino acids. In germline, CDR1 is KGHSH, CDR2 LQKENI. The CDR3, as DNA: TGTGCCAGCTCACCTTCCGGGACAGGGCTCTCTGGGGCCAACGTCCTGACTTTC. Translated, it gives CASSPSGTGLSGANVLTF.

The chain carries TRBV10-3 and TRBJ2-5, with D uncertain. V was shortened by 4 bases and J by 2 bases, with 8 bases between the two germline ends. CDR1 and CDR2 (germline): ENHRY, SYGVKD. This CDR3 is built from 13 residues. CDR3 sequence: CAISVSLQETQYF. For the CDR3, the DNA is TGTGCCATCAGTGTTAGCTTGCAAGAGACCCAGTACTTC.

The J gene is TRBJ1-2, the V gene TRBV10-3; weak D call: TRBD1 (6 bases). From germline, CDR1 is ENHRY and CDR2 SYGVKD. CDR3 length equals 19 residues. V was pared by 6 bases and J by 3 bases, with 29 bases between. CDR3 loop: CAIRRGGLPGSSVDYGYTF. CDR3 nucleotide sequence: TGTGCCATCAGGAGGGGGGGGCTACCCGGATCGTCCGTGGACTATGGCTACACCTTC.

The V gene is TRBV6-5, the J gene TRBJ1-1, with D maybe TRBD1 (5 bases). The CDR3 totals 15 residues. Germline V gene data show CDR1 as MNHEY and CDR2 as SVGAGI. V lost 7 bases and J lost 1, with 16 bases in between. CDR3 loop: CASTLGPRGNTEAFF. CDR3 DNA sequence: TGTGCCAGCACCCTAGGGCCGAGGGGGAACACTGAAGCTTTCTTT.

This clone was detected only a few times. J is TRBJ1-1 and V is TRBV29-1; D not resolved. The germline CDR1 and CDR2 sequences are SQVTM and ANQGSEA. CDR3 length: 12 residues. V lost 5 bases and J 1 base, leaving 8 bases between the germline ends. The CDR3 loop reads CSVSKTNTEAFF. DNA of the CDR3: TGCAGCGTTTCAAAAACGAACACTGAAGCTTTCTTT.

This clone was observed a few times. The CDR3 region has the DNA TGCGCCAGCAGCTTGGGGGTCAGGGAAAACACTGAAGCTTTCTTT. Its protein is CASSLGVRENTEAFF. The chain has TRBV5-1 and TRBJ1-1; tentative D call: TRBD1 (5 bases). Germline-derived CDR1 and CDR2 are SGHRS and YFSETQ. The CDR3 sequence is 15 residues long. V lost 0 bases to trimming and J lost 2 bases, with 11 bases between them.

This chain links TRBV27 with TRBJ1-2; D is unresolved. Germline-derived CDR1 and CDR2 are MNHEY and SMNVEV (reference sequence). Trimming removed 1 base at V and 4 bases at J, with 7 bases between. There are 13 residues in the CDR3. CDR3 sequence: CASSLFYGYGYTF. The CDR3 coding sequence is TGTGCCAGCAGTTTATTTTACGGCTATGGCTACACCTTC.

The chain uses TRBV21-1 and TRBJ1-1. TRBV21-1 is reported as a pseudogene. CDR3 length: 17 amino acids. The CDR3 bases are TGTGCCAGCAGCAAAGGGTCGGACCTACGAACGAACACTGAAGCTTTCTTT. Residues: CASSKGSDLRTNTEAFF.

The V and J genes are TRBV10-3 and TRBJ2-2; D is tentatively TRBD1 or TRBD2 (6 bases each). The germline V gene encodes CDR1 ENHRY and CDR2 SYGVKD. Trimming took 5 bases from V and 2 from J, leaving 9 bases between them. The CDR3 is 14 residues long. Here the CDR3 reads CAISRGTNTGELFF. The CDR3 DNA reads as TGTGCCATCAGTCGGGGGACAAACACCGGGGAGCTGTTTTTT.

The chain combines TRBV2 with TRBJ1-6; a possible D gene is TRBD1 (6 bases). V was shortened by 4 bases and J by 4 bases, with 20 bases between the two germline ends. This CDR3 comprises 18 residues. Germline CDR1 SNHLY, CDR2 FYNNEI. Here the CDR3 DNA reads TGTGCCAGCAGTGTTATTACCTTCGGACAGACGTATAATTCACCCCTCCACTTT. Protein product: CASSVITFGQTYNSPLHF.

CDR3 loop: CSVEALGGREQYF. As DNA, the CDR3 is TGCAGCGTTGAAGCCCTCGGGGGCCGGGAGCAGTACTTC. The V call is TRBV29-1, the J call TRBJ2-7, with D perhaps given as TRBD1 or TRBD2 (6 bases each). This CDR3 has 13 residues. V lost 1 base and J 7 bases, leaving 14 bases between the germline ends. Germline loops: CDR1 SQVTM, CDR2 ANQGSEA.

J is TRBJ1-4 and V is TRBV2, with D perhaps matching TRBD1 (5 bases). Germline values: CDR1 SNHLY, CDR2 FYNNEI. V was trimmed by 8 bases and J by 1 base, leaving 5 bases between them. This CDR3 has 12 residues. As DNA, the CDR3 is TGTGCCAGCGGGGGAACTAATGAAAAACTGTTTTTT. Translated: CASGGTNEKLFF. Looking up the rest from reference TRBV2 and TRBJ1-4 gives the full variable domain: EPEVTQTPSHQVTQMGQEVILRCVPISNHLYFYWYRQILGQKVEFLVSFYNNEISEKSEIFDDQFSVERPDGSNFTLKIRSTKLEDSAMYFCASGGTNEKLFFGSGTQLSVL.